Listed below are T cell receptor beta chains from one sample, sequenced in a study of T-cell memory formation after mild COVID-19. TCRdb re-analysed the 5' RACE reads in MiXCR, keeping a single row per CDR3 protein. In the table there are 170,000 or so distinct CDR3 sequences, roughly 30% of which are singletons. The specimen sequenced was PBMCs or a T cell subset sorted from them (not recorded which). The receptors were sampled from an adult woman who had mild COVID-19 (a few samples of this study predate the infection). Cell type and time point are not known. CDR3s include the opening cysteine and the closing phenylalanine or tryptophan. D genes are given only for firm matches. Clone size is shown for a subset of rows, as once, few, many or a class of expanded clone.

d_gene,j_gene,abundance,v_gene,CDR3aa,CDR3nt
-,TRBJ1-1,-,TRBV9,CASSPRGSDSGTEAFF,TGTGCCAGCAGCCCCCGGGGTTCGGACAGCGGCACTGAAGCTTTCTTT
TRBD2,TRBJ2-5,-,TRBV12-3/TRBV12-4,CASSPGGSGRIGETQYF,TGTGCCAGCAGTCCCGGGGGTAGCGGGAGAATAGGAGAGACCCAGTACTTC
-,TRBJ2-4,few,TRBV20-1,CSAERPDAAKNIQYF,TGCAGTGCTGAAAGACCCGACGCGGCCAAAAACATTCAGTACTTC
TRBD1,TRBJ2-1,many,TRBV24-1,CATSDFPTDRGVGEQFF,TGTGCCACCAGTGATTTTCCGACTGACAGGGGAGTGGGTGAGCAGTTCTTC
-,TRBJ1-1,-,TRBV12-3/TRBV12-4,CASSLGPVMNTEAFF,TGTGCCAGCAGTTTAGGGCCAGTCATGAACACTGAAGCTTTCTTT
-,TRBJ2-7,-,TRBV21-1,CASSKSPEQYF,TGTGCCAGCAGCAAATCGCCCGAGCAGTACTTC
TRBD1,TRBJ2-5,few,TRBV4-1,CASSQDRFGQGTQETQYF,TGCGCCAGCAGCCAAGACCGTTTCGGACAGGGGACCCAAGAGACCCAGTACTTC
-,TRBJ1-5,few,TRBV28,CASRLLGRLRQPQHF,TGTGCCAGCAGACTCCTCGGTCGGTTACGGCAGCCCCAGCATTTT
-,TRBJ2-1,-,TRBV19,CASTSRGGDNEQFF,TGTGCCAGTACCTCTAGGGGGGGGGACAATGAGCAGTTCTTC
-,TRBJ2-1,-,TRBV20-1,CSARVSLGPHEQFF,TGCAGTGCTAGAGTCAGCCTGGGCCCCCATGAGCAGTTCTTC
-,TRBJ2-7,-,TRBV19,CASSLQDRPYEQYF,TGTGCCAGTAGTCTACAAGACAGGCCCTACGAGCAGTACTTC
-,TRBJ2-1,many,TRBV5-1,CASSLQGYNEQFF,TGCGCCAGCAGCTTGCAGGGCTACAATGAGCAGTTCTTC
-,TRBJ2-7,few,TRBV6-6,CASSWGFTYEQYF,TGTGCCAGCAGTTGGGGGTTCACCTACGAGCAGTACTTC
TRBD2,TRBJ2-1,few,TRBV7-9,CASNLAGENNEQFF,TGTGCCAGCAATCTAGCGGGGGAGAACAATGAGCAGTTCTTC
-,TRBJ1-6,few,TRBV7-9,CATPRPGKPGNSPLHF,TGTGCCACCCCTCGCCCAGGGAAACCAGGGAATTCACCCCTCCACTTT
TRBD1,TRBJ1-1,-,TRBV11-2,CASSFARVMGTGGLNTEAFF,TGTGCCAGCAGCTTCGCGAGGGTGATGGGGACAGGGGGATTGAACACTGAAGCTTTCTTT
TRBD2,TRBJ2-1,few,TRBV12-3/TRBV12-4,CASSHRTRNNEQFF,TGTGCCAGCAGTCATCGGACTAGGAACAATGAGCAGTTCTTC